The 6 T cell receptor beta chains in this list originate from one sample, sequenced in a study of cytomegalovirus exposure and HLA in healthy donors. A multiplex PCR was run with 60 Vbeta primers and 13 Jbeta primers. Produced via immunoSEQ multiplex PCR; TCRdb's table is partial and in-frame only. This repertoire shows some 140,000 clones, 80% found once; its top ten account for about 4.4%. Material for sequencing was PBMCs. These receptors originate from a man aged 30 to 39 in good health.

CDR3 sequence: CSVCIGRYGYTF. CDR3 coding DNA: TGCAGCGTTTGTATTGGCAGATATGGCTACACCTTC. The genes are TRBV29-1 and TRBJ1-2; no definite D call. Germline CDR1 and CDR2: SQVTM and ANQGSEA. The CDR3 runs to 12 residues. V was trimmed by 5 bases and J by 5 bases, leaving 12 bases between them.

This rearrangement joins TRBV18 to TRBJ2-5; D gene ambiguous. The CDR3 covers 13 residues. Trimming shortened V by 0 bases and J by 2 bases, and 4 bases separated the two germline ends. Germline V gene lookup returns CDR1 KGHSH and CDR2 LQKENI. The CDR3 here is CASSPPVQETQYF. As DNA, the CDR3 is TGTGCCAGCTCACCACCCGTTCAAGAGACCCAGTACTTC.

The V gene is TRBV18, the J gene TRBJ1-1; D might be TRBD1 (5 bases). The germline V gene has CDR1 KGHSH and CDR2 LQKENI. This CDR3 is built from 16 residues. Trimming pared 6 bases from V and 1 base from J, leaving 18 bases between. The DNA of the CDR3 is TGTGCCAGCTCCATTTCCCGCCAGGGTGGGAACACTGAAGCTTTCTTT. Protein sequence: CASSISRQGGNTEAFF.

The chain links TRBV10-3 to TRBJ2-2, with D perhaps matching TRBD2 (5 bases). Germline values: CDR1 ENHRY, CDR2 SYGVKD. CDR3 length: 16 amino acids. Between the trimmed V and J ends, which lost 0 bases and 5 bases, there was a span of 13 bases. CDR3 coding DNA: TGTGCCATCAGTGAGTCGTTCGGGGAAGGTACCGGGGAGCTGTTTTTT. Encoded protein: CAISESFGEGTGELFF.

The V call is TRBV18, the J call TRBJ2-2; D is perhaps TRBD2 (6 bases). The CDR3 runs to 18 residues. Trimming left V 0 bases short and J 0 bases short, with 14 bases between. CDR1 is KGHSH, CDR2 LQKENI, per germline. CDR3 DNA sequence: TGTGCCAGCTCACCACCGAATCGGGGGACCTCGAACACCGGGGAGCTGTTTTTT. Amino acid sequence: CASSPPNRGTSNTGELFF.

This clone was seen once. This sequence joins TRBV7-2 and TRBJ2-1; D perhaps matches TRBD2 (7 bases). Trimming took off 1 base at V and 10 bases at J, with 17 bases between the two ends. The CDR3 is 15 residues long. Germline CDR1 and CDR2: SGHTA and FQGNSA. CDR3: CASSLGGAGAGEQFF. CDR3 sequence (DNA): TGTGCCAGCAGCTTAGGGGGGGCGGGAGCGGGGGAGCAGTTCTTC.